The 27 T cell receptor beta chains presented below share a single source sample, sequenced in a study of prognosis after radiotherapy for stage I lung cancer. Genomic DNA provided the template from which TCR beta CDR3 was amplified by two-round multiplex PCR. Amplification in first-round PCR relied on primers specific to each TRBV and TRBJ gene. TCRdb recomputed calls from the multiplex PCR reads with MiXCR, one row per CDR3 protein. The table has more than 20,000 distinct CDR3 sequences, more than 40% seen once. The specimen comprised PBMCs, sampled before or after stereotactic body radiation therapy (not recorded which). The receptors shown here come from a donor over 45 with non-small cell lung cancer.

In its sample, this clonotype was seen many times. The rearrangement links TRBV20-1 to TRBJ2-1, with 12 bases lining up with TRBD2. J was trimmed by 10 bases and V by 3 bases; bases with no gene match: 10. Germline loops: CDR1 DFQATT, CDR2 SNEGSKA (reference sequence). The CDR3 is made up of 15 amino acids. The CDR3 reads CSARSPTSGRKEQFF. The CDR3 coding sequence is TGCAGTGCTAGGTCTCCGACTAGCGGGAGAAAGGAGCAGTTCTTC.

This clonotype came up a few times. V is TRBV6-1 and J is TRBJ2-1, with a possible D match to TRBD2 (5 bases). The CDR3 totals 17 residues. V was trimmed by 6 bases and J by 3 bases, leaving 21 bases between them. Germline V gene data show CDR1 as MNHNS and CDR2 as SASEGT. CDR3 nucleotide sequence: TGTGCCAGCAGAGACCATAGCGTGGGAAGGTACTACAATGAGCAGTTCTTC. Translating gives CASRDHSVGRYYNEQFF.

The table lists this clonotype with many counts. The chain links TRBV20-1 to TRBJ2-1; 8 bases align to TRBD2. In germline, CDR1 is DFQATT, CDR2 SNEGSKA (reference sequence). The length of the CDR3 is 14 residues. Trimming took 3 bases from V and 6 from J; bases not matched to a gene: 7. The CDR3 loop reads CSARASGPGNEQFF. The CDR3 region has the DNA TGCAGTGCTAGGGCTAGCGGGCCCGGCAATGAGCAGTTCTTC.

This clonotype was recorded at least ten times. The chain carries TRBV7-9 and TRBJ2-7, with D uncertain. With 0 bases removed from V and 3 bases from J, the gap between germline ends came to 6 bases. The CDR3 is 13 residues long. Per germline, CDR1 SEHNR and CDR2 FQNEAQ (reference sequence). This CDR3 is CASSLAHYYEQYF. The DNA of the CDR3 is TGTGCCAGCAGCTTAGCACACTACTACGAGCAGTACTTC. Using reference TRBV7-9 and TRBJ2-7 for the parts outside the CDR3, the full variable domain is DTGVSQNPRHKITKRGQNVTFRCDPISEHNRLYWYRQTLGQGPEFLTYFQNEAQLEKSRLLSDRFSAERPKGSFSTLEIQRTEQGDSAMYLCASSLAHYYEQYFGPGTRLTVT.

The rearrangement links TRBV20-1 to TRBJ2-7; 16 nucleotides match TRBD2. The J call may not be correct, given that the DNA end is closer to TRBJ2-4. The CDR3 covers 19 residues. Germline CDR1 reads DFQATT; CDR2 reads SNEGSKA (reference sequence). The CDR3 is CGYQGPGLAGGGAKNIQYF. The CDR3 region has the DNA TGCGGGTACCAAGGACCGGGACTAGCGGGAGGGGGGGCCAAAAACATTCAGTACTTC.

This clonotype was counted at least ten times. The J gene is TRBJ2-5, the V gene TRBV2; a possible D gene is TRBD2 (6 bases). The CDR3 has 15 residues. Germline CDR1 SNHLY, CDR2 FYNNEI. The V and J ends lost 4 bases and 4 bases respectively, with 16 bases between them. The CDR3 coding sequence is TGTGCCAGCAGTGGGCGGCAGGGAGGCGGAGAGACCCAGTACTTC. Its protein is CASSGRQGGGETQYF.

This clonotype has at least ten counts. V and J are TRBV2 and TRBJ1-1; TRBD1 might be the D (5 bases). This CDR3 has 13 residues. V was clipped by 6 bases and J by 1 base, with 9 bases between them. The V gene's germline CDR1 is SNHLY and CDR2 FYNNEI. The CDR3: CASRLGGNTEAFF. In DNA form, the CDR3 reads TGTGCCAGCAGGTTGGGGGGGAACACTGAAGCTTTCTTT.

This clonotype has ten or more counts. The chain carries TRBV7-8 and TRBJ2-1; D unresolved. V was cut by 5 bases and J by 10 bases, with 15 bases left in between. The CDR3 runs to 13 residues. Germline V CDR1 and CDR2: SGHVS, FQNEAQ. The CDR3 bases are TGTGCCAGCAGCCATAGGACGTCTTGGGAGCAGTTCTTC. Translation gives CASSHRTSWEQFF.

This clonotype was counted many times. The chain carries TRBV3-1 and TRBJ1-6; 7 positions agree with TRBD1. Germline loops: CDR1 LGHDT, CDR2 YNNKEL (reference sequence). CDR3 length equals 14 residues. Germline trimming cut 5 bases from V and 5 bases from J; bases unmatched to any gene: 3. CDR3 amino acids: CASSKDRNNSPLHF. The CDR3 DNA sequence: TGTGCCAGCAGCAAGGACAGGAATAATTCACCCCTCCACTTT.

The rearrangement joins TRBV4-2 to TRBJ2-7; 9 nucleotides match TRBD1. Unmatched junction bases numbered 9, after V lost 5 bases and J lost 1 base. CDR1 LGHNA and CDR2 YNFKEQ come from the germline V gene. This CDR3 contains 16 residues. In DNA form, the CDR3 reads TGTGCCAGCAGCTTGTCCCAGGACAGGGGTTCCTACGAGCAGTACTTC. Translation gives CASSLSQDRGSYEQYF.

The table lists this clonotype with many counts. The chain recombines TRBV24-1 with TRBJ1-5, with D unclear. The CDR3 spans 12 residues. Germline values: CDR1 KGHDR, CDR2 SFDVKD. V was pared by 4 bases and J by 5 bases, with 5 bases between. CDR3 DNA sequence: TGTGCCACCAGTGACGGACATCAGCCCCAGCATTTT. Its protein product is CATSDGHQPQHF.

This clonotype was recorded at least ten times. This chain links TRBV11-1 with TRBJ2-3; TRBD1 matches at 9 bases. Germline V gene lookup returns CDR1 SGHAT and CDR2 FQDESV (reference sequence). The CDR3 sequence is 16 residues long. V lost 5 bases and J lost 0; bases outside the gene matches: 6. Written as DNA, the CDR3 is TGTGCCAGCAGCGCCCGGGACAGGGAGAGCACAGATACGCAGTATTTT. Protein: CASSARDRESTDTQYF.

This clonotype was recorded at least ten times. The rearrangement joins TRBV7-9 to TRBJ2-1; TRBD2 agrees at 9 bases. The V segment lost 5 bases and the J segment 5 bases; nucleotides outside the gene matches: 13. CDR1 SEHNR and CDR2 FQNEAQ come from the germline V gene (reference sequence). This CDR3 is built from 17 residues. The chain's CDR3 is CASSPPFRLAVHNEQFF. CDR3 in DNA: TGTGCCAGCAGCCCCCCGTTTAGACTAGCGGTTCACAATGAGCAGTTCTTC.

About this clonotype: Just one base apart from a much larger clone, this may be a read error. The V gene is TRBV11-3, the J gene TRBJ2-5, with D perhaps TRBD2 (5 bases). V lost 1 base and J lost 2, with 8 bases in between. The germline V gene encodes CDR1 SGHNT and CDR2 YENEEA. This CDR3 comprises 14 residues. The CDR3 here is CASSLVPGQETQYF. The CDR3 nucleotides are TGTGCCAGCAGCTTAGTTCCGGGGCAAGAGACCCAGTACTTC.

Ten or more counts support this clonotype. The chain is built from TRBV20-1 and TRBJ2-2; 7 bases line up with TRBD1. The V gene end was trimmed by 5 bases and the J gene end by 4 bases; junction bases not matched to a gene: 7. Germline V gene sequence: CDR1 DFQATT, CDR2 SNEGSKA (reference sequence). CDR3 length: 14 amino acids. The CDR3 here is CSARRSGGTGELFF. The CDR3 region has the DNA TGCAGTGCTCGTCGGTCAGGGGGCACCGGGGAGCTGTTTTTT.

The chain is built from TRBV28 and TRBJ1-2; 7 nucleotides align to TRBD1. Germline values: CDR1 MDHEN, CDR2 SYDVKM. The CDR3 loop spans 16 amino acids. J gave up 1 base and V 5 bases, and 10 bases lay outside the gene matches. The CDR3 DNA follows: TGTGCCAGCAGTCATATTGGGGACAGTTATAACTATGGCTACACCTTC. Protein sequence: CASSHIGDSYNYGYTF.

Concerning this clonotype itself: At one boundary the junction diverges from the germline segment, which might be a read error. The chain uses TRBV7-2 and TRBJ2-2; perhaps D is TRBD1 or TRBD2 (5 bases each). The CDR3 has 17 amino acids. CDR1 and CDR2 from the germline V gene are SGHTA and FQGNSA. The CDR3 bases are TGTGCCAGCAGCTCGGACACGGAGGTGGGTCACACCTGGGAGCTGTTTTTT. Residues: CASSSDTEVGHTWELFF.

Worth noting for this clonotype: This likely traces to a read error, being one base from a far larger clone. The rearrangement links TRBV6-1 to TRBJ1-1; TRBD1 matches 8 bases. The CDR3 is 15 amino acids. V lost 7 bases to trimming and J lost 5 bases; unmatched junction nucleotides: 12. The germline V gene encodes CDR1 MNHNS and CDR2 SASEGT. The CDR3 is CASNFAGQGRTEAFF. CDR3 bases: TGTGCCAGCAATTTCGCCGGACAGGGAAGAACTGAAGCTTTCTTT.

This clonotype came up many times. The chain carries TRBV9 and TRBJ2-3, with D perhaps assigned TRBD1 or TRBD2 (6 bases each). CDR3 length equals 15 residues. Deletions cut 0 bases from V and 7 bases from J, with 15 bases between. Germline V gene data show CDR1 as SGDLS and CDR2 as YYNGEE. The CDR3 nucleotides read TGTGCCAGCAGCGTAGCTTTCGGGGGCCAAAATACGCAGTATTTT. As protein: CASSVAFGGQNTQYF.

CDR3 in amino acids: CASSHPTKVGTDTQYF. DNA of the CDR3: TGTGCCAGCAGTCACCCGACAAAGGTGGGAACAGATACGCAGTATTTT. This chain uses TRBV28 with TRBJ2-3; D is ambiguous. The V and J ends lost 5 bases and 3 bases respectively, with 18 bases between them. Germline V lookup: CDR1 MDHEN, CDR2 SYDVKM. The CDR3 is made up of 16 amino acids.

The rearrangement links TRBV19 to TRBJ2-5; D is unresolved. With 8 bases removed from V and 4 bases from J, the gap between germline ends came to 14 bases. This CDR3 contains 13 residues. CDR1 is LNHDA and CDR2 is SQIVND in the germline V gene (reference sequence). The CDR3 nucleotides are TGTGCCAGTGCCGACGAGTGGCGAGAGACCCAGTACTTC. Translated, it gives CASADEWRETQYF.

A single count supports this clonotype. The chain employs TRBV24-1 and TRBJ1-3; D might be TRBD1 (5 bases). The CDR3 consists of 12 residues. V was clipped by 1 base and J by 8 bases, with 5 bases between them. Germline-derived CDR1 and CDR2 are KGHDR and SFDVKD. CDR3 residues: CATSDFRDTIYF. The DNA for the CDR3 is TGTGCCACCAGTGATTTCAGGGACACCATATATTTT.

This clonotype was seen a handful of times. This sequence may be a read error, since a much larger clone differs from it by one base. The chain has TRBV7-2 and TRBJ1-4; 9 bases agree with TRBD1. Losses at the gene ends were 7 bases for V and 7 bases for J; bases not matched to a gene: 7. This CDR3 comprises 14 residues. Germline V CDR1 and CDR2: SGHTA, FQGNSA. CDR3 protein: CASIRRTGAEKLFF. CDR3 nucleotides: TGTGCCAGCATCCGTAGGACAGGGGCTGAAAAACTGTTTTTT.

A single count supports this clonotype. The chain joins TRBV7-8 to TRBJ2-1, with 7 positions matching TRBD2. The germline CDR1 and CDR2 sequences are SGHVS and FQNEAQ. This CDR3 contains 17 residues. Trimming took 3 bases from V and 4 from J; bases not matched to a gene: 12. CDR3 nucleotides: TGTGCCAGCAGCTTTTTGACTAGCCTCGGGGAATACAATGAGCAGTTCTTC. It translates to CASSFLTSLGEYNEQFF.

This clonotype was seen at least ten times. The V and J genes are TRBV20-1 and TRBJ2-7, with 11 bases identical to TRBD2. CDR1 and CDR2 (germline): DFQATT, SNEGSKA (reference sequence). V shed 5 bases and J 2 bases; nucleotides not matched to a gene: 2. This CDR3 has 13 amino acids. CDR3 nucleotides: TGCAGTGCTCGACTAGCGGGAACCTACGAGCAGTACTTC. This translates into CSARLAGTYEQYF.

This clonotype was observed at least ten times. The rearrangement joins TRBV10-3 to TRBJ2-1; tentatively, D is TRBD2 (6 bases). The V gene lost 7 bases and the J gene lost 3 bases, with 13 bases spanning the gap. The CDR3 has 14 residues. CDR1 is ENHRY and CDR2 is SYGVKD in the germline V gene. This CDR3 reads CAIKSASDYNEQFF. The CDR3 nucleotides are TGTGCCATCAAGAGCGCTAGCGACTACAATGAGCAGTTCTTC.

This clonotype was detected ten times or more. V is TRBV2 and J is TRBJ2-4; D assignment may be TRBD1 or TRBD2 (5 bases each). The germline V gene encodes CDR1 SNHLY and CDR2 FYNNEI. The CDR3 length is 14 residues. The V end lost 8 bases, the J end lost 0 bases, and 11 bases lay between the germline ends. This CDR3 reads CASGRDLAKNIQYF. CDR3 sequence (DNA): TGTGCCAGCGGCCGGGACCTAGCCAAAAACATTCAGTACTTC.